One sample yielded the 28 T cell receptor beta chains listed below, sequenced in a study of regulatory T cells in long-lasting Graves disease. With iRepertoire HTBI primers and Arm-PCR of CDR3 regions, TCR beta libraries were built. One entry per CDR3 protein, called by TCRdb with MiXCR from the multiplex PCR reads. This repertoire shows around 430,000 distinct CDR3 sequences, about 20% found once; its top ten account for less than 15%. The sample's time point: persistent/refractory GD, antithyroid drugs over 5 years with positive TRAb. TCR sequences were obtained from RNA taken from PBMCs. The material sequenced was peripheral blood mononuclear cells (PBMCs), taken when the disease was refractory, from a patient treated with antithyroid drugs. These receptors were taken from a female donor with Graves disease.

The genes are TRBV24-1 and TRBJ2-5; D is uncertain. V lost 4 bases, J lost 5 bases, and 4 bases lay in between. This CDR3 comprises 11 residues. The germline V gene has CDR1 KGHDR and CDR2 SFDVKD. CDR3 bases: TGTGCCACCAGTGAGAGGGAGACCCAGTACTTC. Protein sequence: CATSERETQYF.

This clonotype was observed at least ten times. V and J are TRBV12-3 or TRBV12-4 and TRBJ1-1; perhaps TRBD1 as D (6 bases). Trimming stripped 6 bases from V and 3 bases from J, with 11 bases between. This CDR3 has 13 residues. For the CDR3, the DNA is TGTGCCAGCAGACAGGGCGAGGACACTGAAGCTTTCTTT. It yields the protein CASRQGEDTEAFF.

The J gene is TRBJ1-2, the V gene TRBV6-1, with D possibly being TRBD1 (6 bases). V was cut by 5 bases and J by 8 bases, with 18 bases left in between. Germline-derived CDR1 and CDR2 are MNHNS and SASEGT. The CDR3 has 14 amino acids. CDR3 amino acids: CASSPGQIVRGYTF. The CDR3, as DNA: TGTGCCAGCAGTCCCGGACAGATAGTACGAGGCTACACCTTC.

The chain employs TRBV7-2 and TRBJ2-5; 7 bases are shared with TRBD1. The V and J ends lost 5 bases and 6 bases, in that order; junction bases with no gene match: 12. CDR3 length: 15 residues. The germline V gene encodes CDR1 SGHTA and CDR2 FQGNSA. In DNA form, the CDR3 reads TGTGCCAGCAGCCCCCGGACAGGCATAGAGAAGACCCAGTACTTC. It specifies CASSPRTGIEKTQYF.

Notes on this clonotype: With a much larger clone just one base away, this may be a read error. The chain employs TRBV12-3 or TRBV12-4 and TRBJ1-5, with D uncertain. The length of the CDR3 is 14 residues. The CDR3 protein is CASSLDVGRQPKHF. CDR3 DNA sequence: TGTGCCAGCAGTTTAGATGTAGGGAGGCAGCCCAAGCATTTT.

J is TRBJ1-5 and V is TRBV19, with no clear D. The CDR3 spans 13 residues. Looked up from germline, CDR1 is LNHDA and CDR2 is SQIVND (reference sequence). V lost 7 bases and J 1 base, leaving 8 bases between the germline ends. DNA of the CDR3: TGTGCCAGTAATTGGCCGAGCAATCAGCCCCAGCATTTT. Its translation is CASNWPSNQPQHF.

The table lists this clonotype with a few counts. The J gene is TRBJ1-1, the V gene TRBV18, with unresolved D. The CDR3 loop spans 13 amino acids. Germline CDR1 and CDR2: KGHSH and LQKENI. Trimming removed 1 base from V and 5 bases from J, with 8 bases in between. The CDR3 spells CASSPRHGTEAFF. CDR3 DNA sequence: TGTGCCAGCTCACCACGTCATGGGACTGAAGCTTTCTTT.

This clonotype was observed at least ten times. The chain is built from TRBV28 and TRBJ1-6, with D possibly matching TRBD1 (5 bases). Germline V gene lookup returns CDR1 MDHEN and CDR2 SYDVKM. The CDR3 length is 15 residues. Trimming took 1 base from V and 4 from J, leaving 8 bases between them. DNA for the CDR3: TGTGCCAGCAGTTTATCGGGACCTTATAATTCACCCCTCCACTTT. This translates into CASSLSGPYNSPLHF.

This chain joins TRBV2 and TRBJ2-2; 7 nucleotides align to TRBD2. CDR3 length: 16 residues. The germline gives CDR1 SNHLY, CDR2 FYNNEI. V was pared by 2 bases and J by 6 bases, with 9 bases of the junction left unmatched. The CDR3 protein is CASSESRGGAAGELFF. As DNA, the CDR3 is TGTGCCAGCAGTGAATCGAGGGGAGGGGCAGCCGGGGAGCTGTTTTTT.

This clonotype appeared a few times. The chain employs TRBV5-1 and TRBJ2-7; 7 bases are a match to TRBD2. The CDR3 extends over 16 amino acids. Per the germline V gene, CDR1 is SGHRS and CDR2 is YFSETQ. Trimming removed 2 bases from V and 6 bases from J; junction bases left unmatched: 14. The CDR3 is CASSFPAGERGAEQYF. The CDR3 region has the DNA TGCGCCAGCAGCTTCCCCGCGGGGGAGCGGGGAGCCGAGCAGTACTTC.

Regarding this clonotype: Compared with germline, one end of the junction differs, possibly owing to a read error. The gene calls are TRBV7-2 and TRBJ2-5; 9 positions match TRBD2. The CDR3 loop spans 19 amino acids. The germline V gene encodes CDR1 SGHTA and CDR2 FQGNSA. The CDR3 reads CAGSPSPRAGGTIQETQYF. The CDR3 DNA reads as TGTGCCGGCAGCCCATCCCCCCGAGCGGGGGGCACCATCCAAGAGACCCAGTACTTC.

This clonotype was recorded at least ten times. The chain couples TRBV12-5 to TRBJ1-2; D might be TRBD1 (5 bases). V was cut by 5 bases and J by 4 bases, with 14 bases left in between. The CDR3 extends over 14 amino acids. The germline V gene encodes CDR1 LGHNT and CDR2 FRNRAP. The CDR3 region is CASGITRGVYGYTF. Written as DNA, the CDR3 is TGTGCTAGTGGTATTACGAGGGGTGTCTATGGCTACACCTTC. Full variable domain (missing parts from reference TRBV12-5 and TRBJ1-2): DARVTQTPRHKVTEMGQEVTMRCQPILGHNTVFWYRQTMMQGLELLAYFRNRAPLDDSGMPKDRFSAEMPDATLATLKIQPSEPRDSAVYFCASGITRGVYGYTFGSGTRLTVV.

To note about this clonotype: A much larger clone is a single base away; this may be a read error. The V gene is TRBV5-1, the J gene TRBJ1-1; 7 bases fit TRBD1. CDR1 is SGHRS, CDR2 YFSETQ, per germline. The CDR3 loop spans 14 amino acids. With V trimmed by 4 bases and J by 3 bases, 6 bases remained unmatched. The CDR3 spells CASSTGTADTEAFF. CDR3 nucleotides: TGCGCCAGCAGCACCGGGACAGCGGACACTGAAGCTTTCTTT.

This clonotype was detected ten times or more. V gene TRBV28 combines with J gene TRBJ1-5; 7 bases are a match to TRBD1. Trimming at V came to 5 bases and at J to 4 bases, leaving 5 bases not matched to a gene. CDR1 and CDR2 (germline): MDHEN, SYDVKM. The CDR3 is 14 residues long. The CDR3 loop reads CASSTGQANQPQHF. DNA of the CDR3: TGTGCCAGCAGTACTGGACAGGCGAATCAGCCCCAGCATTTT.

The sample holds many counts of this clonotype. The chain recombines TRBV20-1 with TRBJ1-2; maybe TRBD1 (6 bases). This CDR3 contains 15 residues. In germline, CDR1 is DFQATT, CDR2 SNEGSKA (reference sequence). Trimming took 6 bases from V and 6 from J, leaving 23 bases between them. The DNA for the CDR3 is TGCAGTGCCAGGTTGCCTATAGGAACAGGGCATGGCTACACCTTC. Amino acids: CSARLPIGTGHGYTF.

The chain recombines TRBV12-3 or TRBV12-4 with TRBJ2-3; D possibly corresponds to TRBD1 (5 bases). The CDR3 runs 16 residues. The germline V and J ends were trimmed by 6 bases and 1 base, with 17 bases remaining between them. The CDR3 coding sequence is TGTGCCAGCAGCCAAGATCTCGTGGGGCGCACAGATACGCAGTATTTT. Protein product: CASSQDLVGRTDTQYF.

In its sample, this clonotype was seen a few times. The V gene is TRBV7-2, the J gene TRBJ1-4, with D perhaps matching TRBD1 (6 bases). There are 13 residues in the CDR3. Germline CDR1 is SGHTA and CDR2 is FQGNSA. V was cut by 8 bases and J by 7 bases, with 14 bases left in between. CDR3 DNA: TGTGCCAGCGGGTTCAAGGGGGTTGAAAAACTGTTTTTT. Translation: CASGFKGVEKLFF.

In this sample, this clonotype turned up many times. This sequence joins TRBV6-1 and TRBJ2-7, with 8 bases that match TRBD1. The V and J ends lost 9 bases and 0 bases, in that order; junction bases with no gene match: 10. The CDR3 runs 15 residues. Germline lookup yields CDR1 MNHNS and CDR2 SASEGT. CDR3 loop: CARDRGTGGSYEQYF. The DNA for the CDR3 is TGTGCCAGAGACAGGGGAACTGGGGGCTCCTACGAGCAGTACTTC.

This clonotype was recorded at least ten times. The chain joins TRBV6-2 or TRBV6-3 to TRBJ1-1; tentative D call: TRBD1 (5 bases). Trimming pared 2 bases from V and 5 bases from J, leaving 9 bases between. This CDR3 is built from 13 residues. CDR1 MNHEY and CDR2 SVGEGT come from the germline V gene. The CDR3 reads CASSYGRGTEAFF. The CDR3 bases are TGTGCCAGCAGTTACGGTCGGGGGACTGAAGCTTTCTTT.

This clonotype was detected ten times or more. The chain carries TRBV27 and TRBJ1-6; 9 bases agree with TRBD1. The CDR3 consists of 19 residues. Germline CDR1 reads MNHEY; CDR2 reads SMNVEV (reference sequence). The V and J ends lost 5 bases and 4 bases, in that order; junction bases with no gene match: 15. The CDR3 nucleotides are TGTGCCAGCAGTCTAAGCCCGGGACAGGGTCTGGGATATAATTCACCCCTCCACTTT. Translated, it gives CASSLSPGQGLGYNSPLHF.

The table lists this clonotype with many counts. V usage is TRBV6-5 and J usage is TRBJ2-5; 7 bases map to TRBD2. The ends lost 0 bases at V and 2 bases at J; junction bases unmatched: 3. The CDR3 is made up of 15 amino acids. Germline V gene data show CDR1 as MNHEY and CDR2 as SVGAGI. This CDR3 reads CASSYSRGWQETQYF. CDR3 coding DNA: TGTGCCAGCAGTTACTCGCGGGGGTGGCAAGAGACCCAGTACTTC.

This clonotype was counted a few times. The chain has TRBV2 and TRBJ2-2; the match to TRBD2 covers 7 bases. The germline V gene encodes CDR1 SNHLY and CDR2 FYNNEI. Germline trimming cut 4 bases from V and 4 bases from J; bases unmatched to any gene: 9. The length of the CDR3 is 16 residues. CDR3 sequence: CASSGRAGVGTGELFF. CDR3 coding DNA: TGTGCCAGCAGTGGACGGGCGGGAGTGGGCACCGGGGAGCTGTTTTTT.

This chain joins TRBV3-1 and TRBJ1-1; a weak D match, TRBD1 (6 bases). The CDR3 is 15 amino acids. Looked up from germline, CDR1 is LGHDT and CDR2 is YNNKEL (reference sequence). Trimming took 4 bases from V and 8 from J, leaving 20 bases between them. As DNA, the CDR3 is TGTGCCAGCAGCCTTCTCGTGACAGGAGAAACAGAAGCTTTCTTT. Amino acid sequence: CASSLLVTGETEAFF. Full variable domain (missing parts from reference TRBV3-1 and TRBJ1-1): DTAVSQTPKYLVTQMGNDKSIKCEQNLGHDTMYWYKQDSKKFLKIMFSYNNKELIINETVPNRFSPKSPDKAHLNLHINSLELGDSAVYFCASSLLVTGETEAFFGQGTRLTVV.

This clonotype was recorded many times. The V and J genes are TRBV28 and TRBJ1-2, with a weak D call TRBD1 (5 bases). The CDR3 totals 17 residues. CDR1 and CDR2 (germline): MDHEN, SYDVKM. V was shortened by 6 bases and J by 3 bases, with 23 bases between the two germline ends. The CDR3 reads CASSSSGIREGDYGYTF. The DNA of the CDR3 is TGTGCCAGCAGCTCCTCCGGGATTCGCGAAGGGGACTATGGCTACACCTTC.

The chain links TRBV5-5 to TRBJ1-4; D unclear. The CDR3 is made up of 14 amino acids. Trimming stripped 3 bases from V and 6 bases from J, with 12 bases between. CDR1 is SGHKS and CDR2 is YYEKEE in the germline V gene (reference sequence). The CDR3 DNA reads TGTGCCAGCAGCTCTCGCCCATCGGATGAAAAACTGTTTTTT. Protein product: CASSSRPSDEKLFF.

This clonotype was seen only a few times. The rearrangement uses TRBV6-2 or TRBV6-3 and TRBJ2-2; 9 nucleotides align to TRBD1. The J segment lost 7 bases and the V segment lost 5 bases, leaving 17 bases of the junction unmatched. The CDR3 has 18 amino acids. The germline gives CDR1 MNHEY, CDR2 SVGEGT. This CDR3 is CASSRRLAGTGIVGELFF. CDR3 nucleotides: TGTGCCAGCAGTCGCCGTCTCGCCGGGACAGGGATCGTCGGGGAGCTGTTTTTT.

This clonotype was observed a few times. The V call is TRBV9, the J call TRBJ2-7; D uncertain. There are 14 residues in the CDR3. With 0 bases removed from V and 2 bases from J, the gap between germline ends came to 9 bases. Germline CDR1 SGDLS, CDR2 YYNGEE. This CDR3 reads CASSVDQAAYEQYF. The CDR3 DNA sequence: TGTGCCAGCAGCGTAGACCAGGCTGCCTACGAGCAGTACTTC.

J is TRBJ1-6 and V is TRBV7-2; 10 nucleotides line up with TRBD1. Germline V gives CDR1 SGHTA, CDR2 FQGNSA. V was pared by 3 bases and J by 10 bases, with 6 bases of the junction left unmatched. The CDR3 length is 15 residues. CDR3 DNA: TGTGCCAGCAGCTTGGACAGGGGGATAGGGTCACCCCTCCACTTT. Protein product: CASSLDRGIGSPLHF.